This entry describes one T cell receptor beta chain. With 5 bases clipped from V and 3 bases from J, the junction kept 9 bases outside the gene matches. Looked up from germline, CDR1 is SGHTS and CDR2 is YDEGEE. This CDR3 is 16 amino acids long. The record originates from a study of OX40 agonist ivuxolimab in advanced cancers. Clones were sequenced by immunoSEQ multiplex PCR, and TCRdb holds only the in-frame ones, with some missing. The sample contains over 80,000 clones, roughly 80% of which appear only once. This TCR was sampled from an adult with an advanced solid tumor such as melanoma, head and neck, liver or kidney cancer. This chain links TRBV5-8 with TRBJ1-2; 11 bases match TRBD1. Sequenced here: CD4+ or CD8+ T cells sorted from blood, sampled in a trial of the OX40 agonist ivuxolimab. In DNA, the CDR3 is TGTGCCAGCAGACGGGACAGGGGGAGCAGACACTATGGCTACACCTTC. It encodes CASRRDRGSRHYGYTF.